The TCR beta chain described here comes from a study of blood T cell repertoires in COVID-19. As handled by the study authors: Scientists estimated how many nucleated cells there were by amplifying reference gene primers. TCRdb's table, derived via immunoSEQ multiplex PCR, lists solely in-frame clones and lacks some. That table is the source of V, J and clone size, and D and trimming were worked out from the DNA. The data hold 70,000 or so clones, with around 86% observed a single time. Specimen: peripheral blood. The clonotype was recovered from a man in his forties or fifties with COVID-19, enrolled during active disease.

The CDR3 coding sequence is TGTGCCAGCAGTTATGAGGGGGACCATGGCTACACCTTC. Amino acids: CASSYEGDHGYTF. The chain has TRBV6-5 and TRBJ1-2; weak D call: TRBD1 (6 bases). The CDR3 spans 13 residues. Germline assignment: CDR1 MNHEY and CDR2 SVGAGI. Trimming cost V 3 bases and J 6 bases, with 11 bases left between them.